These 9 T cell receptor beta chains were sequenced from one sample in a study of blood T cell repertoires in COVID-19. The assay was immunoSEQ multiplex PCR, and TCRdb's table has in-frame clones only and misses some. This sample has about 160,000 clones, with approximately 85% found just once. Sequenced input: peripheral blood. These receptors originate from a woman aged 55-75 years with COVID-19, enrolled during active disease.

At least ten counts were recorded for this clone. The J gene is TRBJ1-2, the V gene TRBV7-8; a weak D match, TRBD1 (5 bases). The germline V gene encodes CDR1 SGHVS and CDR2 FQNEAQ. This CDR3 has 13 residues. With 5 bases removed from V and 4 bases from J, the gap between germline ends came to 11 bases. CDR3 DNA: TGTGCCAGCAGCCGCAGGGAAGGCTATGGCTACACCTTC. Residues: CASSRREGYGYTF.

The rearrangement links TRBV5-6 to TRBJ2-5; D is perhaps TRBD1 (5 bases). Germline assignment: CDR1 SGHDT and CDR2 YYEEEE. The CDR3 totals 14 residues. V was pared by 2 bases and J by 5 bases, with 13 bases between. CDR3 in amino acids: CASSFADPGETQYF. CDR3 sequence (DNA): TGTGCCAGCAGCTTCGCGGACCCAGGGGAGACCCAGTACTTC.

CDR3 in amino acids: CASKVYLMNTEAFF. In DNA, the CDR3 is TGTGCCAGCAAAGTGTACTTAATGAACACTGAAGCTTTCTTT. The chain combines TRBV27 with TRBJ1-1; D remains ambiguous. CDR3 length: 14 residues. The V gene lost 7 bases and the J gene lost 0 bases, with 12 bases spanning the gap. Germline lookup yields CDR1 MNHEY and CDR2 SMNVEV (reference sequence).

The V and J genes are TRBV29-1 and TRBJ1-1; D is ambiguous. Trimming removed 0 bases from V and 11 bases from J, with 13 bases in between. The CDR3 totals 12 residues. Germline V gene sequence: CDR1 SQVTM, CDR2 ANQGSEA. CDR3 in DNA: TGCAGCGTTGAAGAGAGGAGTCTTGAGGCTTTCTTT. This sequence encodes CSVEERSLEAFF.

This rearrangement joins TRBV5-1 to TRBJ2-1; the D gene is possibly TRBD2 (6 bases). The CDR3 spans 16 residues. The germline V and J ends were trimmed by 5 bases and 8 bases, with 23 bases remaining between them. Germline CDR1 is SGHRS and CDR2 is YFSETQ. The CDR3 reads CASRAEASTSADEQFF. The CDR3 nucleotides are TGCGCCAGCAGAGCCGAAGCCTCGACTAGTGCAGATGAGCAGTTCTTC.

The V call is TRBV5-4, the J call TRBJ2-7, with 8 bases matching TRBD2. Germline V CDR1 and CDR2: SGHNT, YYREEE (reference sequence). The CDR3 is 13 residues long. Trimming cost V 4 bases and J 6 bases; bases outside gene matches: 6. CDR3 nucleotide sequence: TGTGCCAGCAGCCCGGGGGGGGTCAGCGAGCAGTACGTC. As protein: CASSPGGVSEQYV.

V gene TRBV28 combines with J gene TRBJ1-2; D not certain. The CDR3 runs to 16 residues. V lost 2 bases, J lost 0 bases, and 13 bases lay in between. The germline V gene encodes CDR1 MDHEN and CDR2 SYDVKM. CDR3 nucleotides: TGTGCCAGCAGTTTAAACAGTGAGATCCCTAACTATGGCTACACCTTC. Its translation is CASSLNSEIPNYGYTF.

The V gene is TRBV7-2, the J gene TRBJ2-5, with 8 nucleotides matching TRBD2. CDR1 and CDR2 from the germline V gene are SGHTA and FQGNSA. This CDR3 comprises 13 residues. This chain's CDR3 is CAESAGVVETQYF. The CDR3, as DNA: TGTGCAGAGTCAGCGGGAGTAGTAGAGACCCAGTACTTC.

V usage is TRBV2 and J usage is TRBJ2-7; TRBD2 is a possible D gene (6 bases). V was shortened by 8 bases and J by 4 bases, with 18 bases between the two germline ends. CDR1 and CDR2 (germline): SNHLY, FYNNEI. The CDR3 contains 14 residues. The CDR3 DNA is TGTGCCAGCTCTAGAAGCCCGGAGGGGTACGAGCAGTACTTC. It translates to CASSRSPEGYEQYF.